These T cell receptor beta chains were read from a single sample in a study of blood T cell repertoires in COVID-19. Profiling relied on immunoSEQ multiplex PCR, and the TCRdb table lists in-frame clones only, not all of them. The sample has 200,000 to 250,000 clones, more than 85% seen once; the top ten hold more than 6.5%. The sequencing sample was made of peripheral blood. Receptor source: a woman aged 65 to 85 with active or convalescent COVID-19. CDR3s include the opening cysteine and the closing phenylalanine or tryptophan. The order of the fields is J gene, clone size, V gene, D gene, CDR3 protein, CDR3 DNA. A D gene is named only where the DNA matches it firmly. Some rows mark clone size as missing; the rest say once, few, many or name a class of expanded clone.

j_call: TRBJ1-5; clone_size: NA; v_call: TRBV7-8; d_call: NA; cdr3_aa: CASSLGTYQPQHF; cdr3_nt: TGTGCCAGCAGCCTAGGGACTTATCAGCCCCAGCATTTT
j_call: TRBJ2-3; clone_size: NA; v_call: TRBV24-1; d_call: TRBD2; cdr3_aa: CATSDPRTSGGPGNTQYF; cdr3_nt: TGTGCCACCAGTGATCCCCGGACTAGCGGGGGCCCTGGGAATACGCAGTATTTT
j_call: TRBJ1-5; clone_size: NA; v_call: TRBV6-2/TRBV6-3; d_call: TRBD1; cdr3_aa: CASSWTGGNQPQHF; cdr3_nt: TGTGCCAGCAGCTGGACAGGGGGCAATCAGCCCCAGCATTTT
j_call: TRBJ2-3; clone_size: few; v_call: TRBV24-1; d_call: TRBD2; cdr3_aa: CATGPSGASTDTQYF; cdr3_nt: TGTGCCACCGGGCCTAGCGGGGCGAGCACAGATACGCAGTATTTT
j_call: TRBJ2-3; clone_size: once; v_call: TRBV9; d_call: TRBD2; cdr3_aa: CASSPPGLGADTQYF; cdr3_nt: TGTGCCAGCAGCCCGCCGGGACTAGGTGCAGATACGCAGTATTTT
j_call: TRBJ1-1; clone_size: NA; v_call: TRBV25-1; d_call: NA; cdr3_aa: CASSEDSGLFTEAFF; cdr3_nt: TGTGCCAGCAGTGAGGACTCCGGTCTTTTCACTGAAGCTTTCTTT
j_call: TRBJ1-1; clone_size: NA; v_call: TRBV6-5; d_call: NA; cdr3_aa: CASSREGFVGTEAFF; cdr3_nt: TGTGCCAGCTCGCGGGAGGGGTTCGTTGGTACTGAAGCTTTCTTT
j_call: TRBJ2-1; clone_size: NA; v_call: TRBV9; d_call: NA; cdr3_aa: CASTQGGNGYNEQFF; cdr3_nt: TGTGCCAGCACCCAGGGGGGAAATGGGTACAATGAGCAGTTCTTC
j_call: TRBJ1-5; clone_size: NA; v_call: TRBV2; d_call: NA; cdr3_aa: CASSEEWSRGQPQHF; cdr3_nt: TGTGCCAGCAGTGAAGAATGGAGCCGAGGCCAGCCCCAGCATTTT
j_call: TRBJ2-3; clone_size: NA; v_call: TRBV11-3; d_call: TRBD1; cdr3_aa: CASSGQGRDTQYF; cdr3_nt: TGTGCCAGCAGCGGACAGGGGAGAGATACGCAGTATTTT
j_call: TRBJ2-2; clone_size: NA; v_call: TRBV12-5; d_call: NA; cdr3_aa: CASALGAVDTGELFF; cdr3_nt: TGTGCTAGTGCCCTAGGGGCAGTCGACACCGGGGAGCTGTTTTTT
j_call: TRBJ1-1; clone_size: NA; v_call: TRBV3-1/TRBV3-2; d_call: TRBD1; cdr3_aa: CASSSRQGTEAFF; cdr3_nt: TGTGCCAGTAGCTCCAGACAGGGAACTGAAGCTTTCTTT
j_call: TRBJ1-2; clone_size: NA; v_call: TRBV29-1; d_call: TRBD1; cdr3_aa: CSVGGQVNSNYGYTF; cdr3_nt: TGCAGCGTTGGGGGACAGGTGAACTCTAACTATGGCTACACCTTC
j_call: TRBJ1-1; clone_size: NA; v_call: TRBV18; d_call: TRBD1; cdr3_aa: CASSPGQGAGTEAFF; cdr3_nt: TGTGCCAGCTCACCGGGGCAGGGGGCAGGGACTGAAGCTTTCTTT
j_call: TRBJ2-7; clone_size: NA; v_call: TRBV6-2/TRBV6-3; d_call: NA; cdr3_aa: CASSYNQVGTYEQYF; cdr3_nt: TGTGCCAGCAGTTACAACCAGGTTGGTACCTACGAGCAGTACTTC
j_call: TRBJ1-5; clone_size: NA; v_call: TRBV6-2/TRBV6-3; d_call: TRBD1; cdr3_aa: CASSYPTGTGWNNQPQHF; cdr3_nt: TGTGCCAGCAGTTACCCTACTGGGACAGGGTGGAACAATCAGCCCCAGCATTTT
j_call: TRBJ1-2; clone_size: NA; v_call: TRBV9; d_call: NA; cdr3_aa: CASSEVGGYGYTF; cdr3_nt: TGTGCCAGCAGCGAGGTAGGGGGCTATGGCTACACCTTC
j_call: TRBJ1-3; clone_size: NA; v_call: TRBV6-1; d_call: NA; cdr3_aa: CASSPASGSGNTIYF; cdr3_nt: TGTGCCAGCAGTCCGGCTAGTGGCTCTGGAAACACCATATATTTT
j_call: TRBJ1-1; clone_size: NA; v_call: TRBV7-6; d_call: NA; cdr3_aa: CASSFPPSRTEAFF; cdr3_nt: TGTGCCAGCAGCTTCCCCCCGTCGCGGACTGAAGCTTTCTTT
j_call: TRBJ2-7; clone_size: NA; v_call: TRBV12-3/TRBV12-4; d_call: NA; cdr3_aa: CASSSTGAYEQYF; cdr3_nt: TGTGCCAGCAGCTCGACGGGTGCCTACGAGCAGTACTTC
j_call: TRBJ2-1; clone_size: NA; v_call: TRBV6-5; d_call: TRBD2; cdr3_aa: CASTSGGVGYKFF; cdr3_nt: TGTGCCAGCACCTCGGGAGGGGTAGGGTATAAGTTCTTC
j_call: TRBJ1-1; clone_size: NA; v_call: TRBV19; d_call: NA; cdr3_aa: CASSPTGPNTEAFF; cdr3_nt: TGTGCCAGTAGTCCAACAGGTCCGAACACTGAAGCTTTCTTT
j_call: TRBJ1-6; clone_size: NA; v_call: TRBV7-2; d_call: NA; cdr3_aa: CASSSGLGGAPLHF; cdr3_nt: TGTGCCAGCAGCTCTGGGTTAGGAGGTGCACCCCTCCACTTT
j_call: TRBJ1-6; clone_size: NA; v_call: TRBV10-3; d_call: NA; cdr3_aa: CAIGVSAGESPLHF; cdr3_nt: TGTGCCATCGGTGTGTCGGCAGGGGAATCACCCCTCCACTTT
j_call: TRBJ2-7; clone_size: NA; v_call: TRBV5-1; d_call: TRBD1; cdr3_aa: CASSLRDRAYEQYF; cdr3_nt: TGCGCCAGCAGCCTTAGGGACAGAGCCTACGAGCAGTACTTC
j_call: TRBJ2-2; clone_size: NA; v_call: TRBV11-3; d_call: TRBD2; cdr3_aa: CASRDTKRGVAGELFF; cdr3_nt: TGTGCCAGCAGAGATACTAAGCGGGGGGTGGCCGGGGAGCTGTTTTTT
j_call: TRBJ2-3; clone_size: NA; v_call: TRBV10-3; d_call: TRBD2; cdr3_aa: CAISESGGTSRDTQYF; cdr3_nt: TGTGCCATCAGTGAGTCCGGGGGGACTAGTCGAGATACGCAGTATTTT
j_call: TRBJ2-7; clone_size: NA; v_call: TRBV4-3; d_call: NA; cdr3_aa: CASSLKTGIYEQYF; cdr3_nt: TGCGCCAGCAGCCTAAAAACAGGGATTTACGAGCAGTACTTC
j_call: TRBJ2-1; clone_size: NA; v_call: TRBV9; d_call: TRBD2; cdr3_aa: CASSVRLAGYNEQFF; cdr3_nt: TGTGCCAGCAGCGTAAGACTAGCGGGCTACAATGAGCAGTTCTTC
j_call: TRBJ1-3; clone_size: NA; v_call: TRBV5-4; d_call: TRBD1; cdr3_aa: CASSPGTGRSGNTIYF; cdr3_nt: TGTGCCAGCAGCCCTGGGACAGGACGCTCTGGAAACACCATATATTTT
j_call: TRBJ1-1; clone_size: few; v_call: TRBV7-9; d_call: TRBD1; cdr3_aa: CASSNGTGALKNEAFF; cdr3_nt: TGTGCCAGCAGCAATGGGACAGGGGCTCTCAAGAATGAAGCTTTCTTT
j_call: TRBJ2-2; clone_size: NA; v_call: TRBV24-1; d_call: NA; cdr3_aa: CATSDPYSSITGELFF; cdr3_nt: TGTGCCACCAGTGATCCCTACAGTTCTATCACCGGGGAGCTGTTTTTT
j_call: TRBJ2-7; clone_size: NA; v_call: TRBV19; d_call: TRBD2; cdr3_aa: CASSHRGGRSYEQYF; cdr3_nt: TGTGCCAGTAGTCACCGCGGGGGGCGGTCCTACGAGCAGTACTTC
j_call: TRBJ1-3; clone_size: NA; v_call: TRBV6-5; d_call: TRBD1; cdr3_aa: CASNRGPNTIYF; cdr3_nt: TGTGCCAGCAACAGGGGGCCAAACACCATATATTTT
j_call: TRBJ2-7; clone_size: NA; v_call: TRBV6-2/TRBV6-3; d_call: NA; cdr3_aa: CASSRLQPYEQYF; cdr3_nt: TGTGCCAGCAGCCGACTTCAACCCTACGAGCAGTACTTC
j_call: TRBJ2-2; clone_size: NA; v_call: TRBV6-5; d_call: TRBD1; cdr3_aa: CASVRDRDNAGELFF; cdr3_nt: TGTGCCAGTGTGAGGGACAGGGACAATGCCGGGGAGCTGTTTTTT
j_call: TRBJ2-1; clone_size: NA; v_call: TRBV9; d_call: NA; cdr3_aa: CASSVTFGAARGDNEQFF; cdr3_nt: TGTGCCAGCAGCGTAACGTTTGGTGCAGCCCGGGGAGACAATGAGCAGTTCTTC
j_call: TRBJ2-1; clone_size: NA; v_call: TRBV3-1/TRBV3-2; d_call: NA; cdr3_aa: CASSQKERAYNEQFF; cdr3_nt: TGTGCCAGCAGCCAGAAGGAGCGGGCATACAATGAGCAGTTCTTC
j_call: TRBJ2-5; clone_size: few; v_call: TRBV20-1; d_call: TRBD2; cdr3_aa: CSASPSGGSQETQYF; cdr3_nt: TGCAGTGCTAGTCCGAGCGGGGGAAGTCAAGAGACCCAGTACTTC
j_call: TRBJ1-5; clone_size: NA; v_call: TRBV27; d_call: NA; cdr3_aa: CASRSYRGDQPQHF; cdr3_nt: TGTGCCAGCAGGTCATATCGGGGGGATCAGCCCCAGCATTTT
j_call: TRBJ2-7; clone_size: NA; v_call: TRBV19; d_call: NA; cdr3_aa: CASSSLWGRESYEQYF; cdr3_nt: TGTGCCAGTAGTAGTTTGTGGGGGCGCGAGTCCTACGAGCAGTACTTC
j_call: TRBJ1-1; clone_size: NA; v_call: TRBV7-8; d_call: NA; cdr3_aa: CASSLVDREVAFF; cdr3_nt: TGTGCCAGCAGCTTAGTGGACCGGGAGGTAGCTTTCTTT
j_call: TRBJ2-1; clone_size: NA; v_call: TRBV18; d_call: TRBD2; cdr3_aa: CASSPPIAGEAYNEQFF; cdr3_nt: TGTGCCAGCTCACCCCCTATAGCGGGGGAGGCCTACAATGAGCAGTTCTTC
j_call: TRBJ1-5; clone_size: NA; v_call: TRBV24-1; d_call: NA; cdr3_aa: CATSESRQEGQPQHF; cdr3_nt: TGTGCCACCAGTGAATCTCGACAGGAAGGTCAGCCCCAGCATTTT